This T cell receptor beta chain stems from a study of Graves' ophthalmopathy and Graves' hyperthyroidism. Study-wide context: Investigators collected peripheral blood at initial diagnosis, before any treatment was given. Study results and caveats: It was with 65% to 71% sensitivity and about 72% specificity that the model predicted ophthalmopathy progression.

RNA transcripts served as template for amplifying TCR beta CDR3 sequences. The authors performed first-round RT-PCR with HTBI primers and then a second-round multiplex PCR. TCRdb itself ran the multiplex PCR reads through MiXCR, one entry per CDR3 protein. The sample holds hundreds of thousands of distinct CDR3 sequences, 35% to 50% seen once. In donors with ophthalmopathy, activity was moderate-to-severe, with CAS ≥3, NOSPECS ≥4 and duration under 3 months. PBMCs were obtained from roughly 9 ml of fresh peripheral blood. Germline V gene sequence: CDR1 SGHKS, CDR2 YYEKEE (reference sequence). The germline V and J ends were trimmed by 4 bases and 1 base, with 9 bases remaining between them. The CDR3 is 14 residues long. This clonotype was detected a few times. Its specificity is unknown.

Sequencing was carried out using peripheral blood. The sequence was collected from an adult man with Graves' ophthalmopathy. This chain uses TRBV5-5 with TRBJ1-5, with unresolved D. The CDR3: CASSLRASNQPQHF. The DNA of the CDR3 is TGTGCCAGCAGCCTACGAGCAAGCAATCAGCCCCAGCATTTT.